Detailed here is one TCR beta chain. The count of this clone is one. Its antigen remains undetermined. Base-call qualities are not available, and no considerably larger clone is one nucleotide away. The data were obtained in a study of cytomegalovirus exposure and HLA in healthy donors (dated by TCRdb to 2017 to 2019). A note on the overall study: An earlier analysis of several hundred of the donors reported 250 to 350 Gb of sequence data and 100 million to 120 million unique TCR beta sequences obtained from around 180 million T cells. An early release that covered 500 to 800 HLA-typed donors contained approximately 300 gigabases of sequencing data and about 93 million unique TCR sequences. The genetic ancestry cluster associated with self-reported Caucasian donors included about 84% of the roughly 380 genotyped donors. The study aimed to test whether cataloging public T cell receptors could reveal signatures of past pathogen exposure. The study profiled the T cell repertoires of 666 subjects by immunosequencing and related them to cytomegalovirus serostatus. Along with the roughly 670-subject first cohort, a separate validation cohort of over a hundred different subjects was used. The study combined high-throughput TCR immunosequencing, statistical association of individual TCRs with disease status, and machine learning to predict cytomegalovirus infection status. A later analysis re-examined previously published TCR beta repertoires from roughly 720 donors and added high-resolution HLA genotyping to investigate patterns of TCR occurrence. Rather than using new phenotypic data, the later analysis identified candidate immune exposures from TCR beta sequences and from how often those sequences occurred across donors. To decide whether each TCR beta V gene segment behaved as functional or pseudogenic, an earlier analysis of fewer than 750 of the donors relied on high-throughput TCR beta sequencing. Donor age, sex, ethnicity and CMV serostatus were compiled alongside the repertoire data. In a later genetic analysis, genome-wide SNP genotypes for about three fifths of the 666 donors were used, and that subset was treated as a discovery cohort. All discovery cohort repertoires had been generated using a single sequencing platform. Class I and class II HLA loci were covered by the typing at four-digit resolution. Typing coverage differed by locus: A, B, C, DRB1 and DQB1 were typed in roughly 620-640 donors, DQA1 in approximately 520, DPA1 in some 570, and DPB1 in roughly 470. Roughly 5 DR-DQ haplotypes were treated as single units for association and clustering because of strong linkage in the cohort. Among about 400 genotyped donors of the cohort, an average of about 240,000 unique TCR beta nucleotide sequences was sequenced per donor, of which roughly 17% were non-productive. Study-wide findings and limitations: A cluster of highly shared sequence variants was judged likely to be a technical artifact of the sequencing pipeline. Because HLA typing was unavailable for some donors at each locus, only the typed subset was used in association tests. The authors suggested that the approach could potentially be generalized to other disease states and immunological phenotypes. Assigning TCR associations to individual alleles was difficult when HLA alleles, especially DR and DQ, strongly co-occurred. Immune exposure information for the cohort was limited to CMV serostatus. A later analysis reported that several top co-occurrence clusters appeared linked to parvovirus B19, influenza, CMV and Epstein-Barr virus. In vitro tests confirmed that a few of the cytomegalovirus-associated TCR beta chains recognize cytomegalovirus antigens. A further reported finding was that TCR beta sequences accurately predicted the HLA-A and HLA-B alleles for most subjects in the first cohort. Broadly in line with IMGT annotations, most TCR beta V segments showed up in productive rearrangements about 90% or about 30% of the time in an earlier analysis of 587 of the donors. While some public TCRs were present in many individuals, most TCR sequences turned up only very rarely across donors. Cytomegalovirus status was reported to be diagnosed by the classifier with high specificity and sensitivity in both the original and validation cohorts. According to a later analysis, most CMV-associated TCR beta chains appeared to be HLA-restricted, and the HLA associations seemed to be driven largely by CMV exposure. Linkage disequilibrium might explain the correlated functional status among segregating V segments, but an unknown experimental factor could not be ruled out. The study listed around 160 TCR beta chains as associated with cytomegalovirus. In a later analysis, HLA-associated TCR beta chains showed more clonal expansion and lower generation probabilities than non-associated chains that were equally common. Roughly uniform sequencing depth across donors was assumed in presence/absence analyses, although this assumption may not hold. V-gene and J-gene trimming of TCR beta chains was associated with a missense DCLRE1C variant in a later genetic analysis, and the association was replicated in an independent cohort. Some IMGT-functional V segments, including TRBV6-2 and TRBV6-3, could not be distinguished by the 87-base-pair reads and were therefore excluded. This cohort had only TCR beta chains sequenced, and the lack of alpha or paired-chain data limited which features could be detected. Specific HLA alleles were associated with 15,000 to 20,000 TCR beta sequences at a false discovery rate of 0.05 in a later analysis. The earlier analysis of some 560 of the donors excluded approximately 17 rarely observed V segments, including chromosome 9 orphons, because counts were too low. A later genetic analysis reported fewer N-insertions in productive TCRs among donors in an Asian-associated ancestry cluster than the roughly 690-donor mean. A later analysis found that TCR association rates varied across HLA loci, with DRB1 alleles showing the most associated TCRs and HLA-C alleles the fewest.

The cohort comprised some 730 healthy bone marrow donors. All cohort members were sampled while nominally healthy, although unrecorded immune exposures were likely present. The donor tested CMV seropositive and was one of the 289 seropositive cohort members. A peripheral blood sample was provided by each donor, and peripheral blood mononuclear cells were used for TCR beta sequencing. Genomic DNA was extracted from the blood cell samples with the Qiagen DNeasy Blood Extraction Kit. V and J are truncated by 3 bases and 3 bases respectively, leaving an intervening sequence of 15 bases. The germline V gene supplies CDR1 SGDLS and CDR2 YYNGEE. The CDR3 contains 16 residues, cysteine and phenylalanine counted. The DNA shown is the 48-base CDR3, in frame from base 1. The library was generated by the immunoSEQ multiplex PCR assay. For the multiplex PCR, a mixture combining 60 forward primers for TCR Vbeta segments and 13 reverse primers for TCR Jbeta segments was used. The CDR3 region of rearranged TCR beta genes was amplified from genomic DNA by a multiplex PCR assay. The amplified TCR beta libraries were sequenced on the Illumina HiSeq System as 87-base-pair reads. The original pipeline was this. A later analysis counted some 74 million unique TCR beta chains across the 666 repertoires, and roughly 11 million of these chains were shared by at least two donors. A nearest-neighbor algorithm error-corrected the raw reads and collapsed the reads into unique sequences, merging closely related sequences to remove PCR and sequencing errors. Alignment of CDR3 sequences to IMGT reference sequences was used to assign V, D and J gene segments. Each retained sequence needed at least a six-nucleotide match to both a V gene segment and a J gene segment. Rearrangements were called productive when the CDR3 lacked stop codons and stayed in frame with V and J; all others were non-productive. CDR3 was defined according to IMGT convention as the region running from the second conserved V-encoded cysteine to the conserved J-encoded phenylalanine. In an earlier analysis of approximately 500 of the donors, sequences lacking an unambiguous match to a single V gene segment were excluded. In an earlier analysis of 587 of the donors, V segments were called functional above 56.7% productive rearrangements and were called segregating when the between-donor standard deviation exceeded 5%. A statistical classification framework was built to diagnose cytomegalovirus status from the catalog of TCR beta chain sequences. In a later analysis, V and J genes were assigned by comparing TCR nucleotide sequences against IMGT/GENE-DB human TR gene sequences. In a later analysis, CDR3 sequences and most-parsimonious VDJ recombination scenarios were assigned using the TCRdist pipeline. In a later analysis, every TCR beta chain was defined by the combination of its CDR3 amino acid sequence and its V-gene family, and reads without a unique V-gene family were dropped. To address suspected cross-contamination and a sequencing artifact, a later analysis removed a few hundred highly shared, low-generation-probability nucleotide sequences. A later analysis calculated a clonal expansion index for each public chain from normalized within-repertoire ranks of inferred template counts. In a later analysis, generation probabilities were computed using a VDJ recombination model fitted to out-of-frame rearrangements, and the results were checked against IGoR. Hypergeometric tests were used in a later analysis to score TCR-TCR, TCR-HLA and TCR-CMV co-occurrence, with a repertoire-size bias correction applied to the TCR pairs. To estimate false discovery rates, a later analysis permuted the HLA or CMV assignments 20 times. In a later analysis, co-occurring TCRs were grouped using DBSCAN, and TCRdist sequence similarity was added for clustering within HLA-allele-positive subsets. For co-occurrence clustering, repertoires with fewer than 30,000 or more than 120,000 public chains were excluded, along with a handful of repertoires with anomalous nucleotide sharing. TCRdb holds this immuneACCESS table with in-frame rearrangements only. Some clones are missing; in checked studies, unresolved V genes explain under half, and the rest has no known cause. V, J and clone size reflect that table, while D and trimming were determined from the DNA. The sample profile shows 150,000 to 200,000 clones; about four fifths of them were found once. The top ten hold 5.5% to 7.5% of the sample.

Here the chain combines TRBV9 and TRBJ2-2; a weak D assignment points to TRBD2 (5 bases agree). What was sequenced was PBMCs. This clonotype was obtained from a man younger than 40 in good health and CMV-seropositive. CDR3 protein: CASSATSRVDTGELFF. The nucleotides read TGTGCCAGCAGCGCCACTAGTAGAGTAGACACCGGGGAGCTGTTTTTT.